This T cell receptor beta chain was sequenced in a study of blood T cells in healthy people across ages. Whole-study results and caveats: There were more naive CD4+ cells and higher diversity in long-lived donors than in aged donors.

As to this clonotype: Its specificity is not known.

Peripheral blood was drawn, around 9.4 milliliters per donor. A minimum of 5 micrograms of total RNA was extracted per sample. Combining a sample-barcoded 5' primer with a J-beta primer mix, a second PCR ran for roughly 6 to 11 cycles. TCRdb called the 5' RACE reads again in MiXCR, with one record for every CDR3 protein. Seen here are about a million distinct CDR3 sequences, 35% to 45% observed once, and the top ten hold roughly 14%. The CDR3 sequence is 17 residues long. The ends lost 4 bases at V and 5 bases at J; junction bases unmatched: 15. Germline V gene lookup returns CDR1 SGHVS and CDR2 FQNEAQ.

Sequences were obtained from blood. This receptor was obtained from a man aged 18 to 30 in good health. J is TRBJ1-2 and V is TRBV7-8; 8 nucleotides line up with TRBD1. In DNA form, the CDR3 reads TGTGCCAGCAGCTCCCGGTTCTTTGTGGACAGGGTTTATGGCTACACCTTC. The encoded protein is CASSSRFFVDRVYGYTF.